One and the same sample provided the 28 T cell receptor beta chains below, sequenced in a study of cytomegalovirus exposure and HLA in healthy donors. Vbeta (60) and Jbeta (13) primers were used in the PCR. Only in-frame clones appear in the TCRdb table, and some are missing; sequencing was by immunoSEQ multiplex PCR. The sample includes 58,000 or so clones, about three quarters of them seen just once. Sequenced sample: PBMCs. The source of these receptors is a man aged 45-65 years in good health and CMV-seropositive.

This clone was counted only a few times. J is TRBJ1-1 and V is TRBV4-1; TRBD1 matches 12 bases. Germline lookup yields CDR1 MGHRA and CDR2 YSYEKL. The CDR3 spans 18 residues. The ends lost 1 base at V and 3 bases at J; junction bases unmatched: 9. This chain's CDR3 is CASSQASGTGGRDTEAFF. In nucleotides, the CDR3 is TGCGCCAGCAGCCAAGCTTCCGGGACAGGGGGCCGGGACACTGAAGCTTTCTTT.

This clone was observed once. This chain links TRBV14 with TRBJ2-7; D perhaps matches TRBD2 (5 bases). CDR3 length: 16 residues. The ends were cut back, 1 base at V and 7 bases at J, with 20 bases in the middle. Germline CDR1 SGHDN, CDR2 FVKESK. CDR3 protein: CASSQVIGRVPGEQYF. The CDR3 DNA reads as TGTGCCAGCAGCCAAGTCATCGGGCGGGTGCCTGGGGAGCAGTACTTC.

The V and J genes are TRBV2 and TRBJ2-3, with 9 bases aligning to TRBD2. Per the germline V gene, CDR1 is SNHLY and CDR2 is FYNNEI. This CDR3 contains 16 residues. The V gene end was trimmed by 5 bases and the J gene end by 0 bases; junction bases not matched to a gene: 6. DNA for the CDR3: TGTGCCAGCAGTCTAGCGGGAAGAACTAGCACAGATACGCAGTATTTT. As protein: CASSLAGRTSTDTQYF.

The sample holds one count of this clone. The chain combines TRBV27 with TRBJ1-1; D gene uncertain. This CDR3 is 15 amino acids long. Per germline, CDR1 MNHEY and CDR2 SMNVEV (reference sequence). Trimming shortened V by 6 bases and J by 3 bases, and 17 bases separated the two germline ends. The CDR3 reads CASSIWGSGDTEAFF. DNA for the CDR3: TGTGCCAGCAGCATTTGGGGATCCGGGGACACTGAAGCTTTCTTT.

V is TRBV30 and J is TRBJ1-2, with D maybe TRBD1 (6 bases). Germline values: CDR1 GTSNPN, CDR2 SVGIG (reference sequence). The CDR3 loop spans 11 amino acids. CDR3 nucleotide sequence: TGTGCAGCCGCGGGGGGGGGCGGCTACACCTTC. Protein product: CAAAGGGGYTF.

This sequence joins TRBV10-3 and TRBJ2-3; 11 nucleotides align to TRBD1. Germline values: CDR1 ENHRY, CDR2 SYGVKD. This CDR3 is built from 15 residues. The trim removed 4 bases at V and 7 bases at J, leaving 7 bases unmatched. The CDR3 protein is CAISGGTGGRNTQYF. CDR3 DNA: TGTGCCATCAGTGGGGGGACAGGGGGAAGGAATACGCAGTATTTT.

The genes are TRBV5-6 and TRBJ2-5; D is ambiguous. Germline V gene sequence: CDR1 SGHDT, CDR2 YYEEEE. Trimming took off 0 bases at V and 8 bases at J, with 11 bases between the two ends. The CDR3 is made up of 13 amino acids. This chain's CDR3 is CASSLGPSSTQYF. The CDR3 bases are TGTGCCAGCAGCTTGGGCCCTTCTAGTACCCAGTACTTC.

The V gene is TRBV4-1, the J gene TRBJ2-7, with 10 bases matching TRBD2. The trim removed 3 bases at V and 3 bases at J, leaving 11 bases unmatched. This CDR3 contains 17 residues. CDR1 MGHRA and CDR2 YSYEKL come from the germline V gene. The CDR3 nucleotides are TGCGCCAGCAGCCAGATCAGAGCGGGGGGGTTGAGCTACGAGCAGTACTTC. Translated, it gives CASSQIRAGGLSYEQYF.

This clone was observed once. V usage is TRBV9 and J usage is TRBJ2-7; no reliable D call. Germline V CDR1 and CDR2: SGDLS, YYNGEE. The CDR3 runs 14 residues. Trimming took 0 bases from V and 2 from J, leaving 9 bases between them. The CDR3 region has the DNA TGTGCCAGCAGCGTAGCTACCCAAACCTACGAGCAGTACTTC. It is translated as CASSVATQTYEQYF.

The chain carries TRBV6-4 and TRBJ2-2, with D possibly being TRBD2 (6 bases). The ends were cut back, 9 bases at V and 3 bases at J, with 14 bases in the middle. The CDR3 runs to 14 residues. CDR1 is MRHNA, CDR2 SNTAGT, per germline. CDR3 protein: CASSDQRDTGELFF. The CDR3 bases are TGTGCCAGTAGCGACCAGCGGGACACCGGGGAGCTGTTTTTT.

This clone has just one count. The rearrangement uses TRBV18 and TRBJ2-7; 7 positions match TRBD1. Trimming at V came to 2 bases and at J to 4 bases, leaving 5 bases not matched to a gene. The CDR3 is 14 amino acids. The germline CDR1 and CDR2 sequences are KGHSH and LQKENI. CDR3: CASSPSQGSYEQYF. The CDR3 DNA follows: TGTGCCAGCTCACCATCACAGGGGTCTTACGAGCAGTACTTC.

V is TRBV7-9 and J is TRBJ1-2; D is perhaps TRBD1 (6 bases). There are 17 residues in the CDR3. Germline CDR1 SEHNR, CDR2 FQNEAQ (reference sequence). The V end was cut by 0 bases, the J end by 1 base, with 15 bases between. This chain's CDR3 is CASSLALGRGFNYGYTF. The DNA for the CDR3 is TGTGCCAGCAGCTTAGCACTTGGAAGGGGGTTTAACTATGGCTACACCTTC.

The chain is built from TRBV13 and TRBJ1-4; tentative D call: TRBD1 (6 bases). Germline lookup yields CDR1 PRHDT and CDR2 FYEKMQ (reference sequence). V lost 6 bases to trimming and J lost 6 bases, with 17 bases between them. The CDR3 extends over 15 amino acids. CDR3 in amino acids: CASRARGLGHEKLFF. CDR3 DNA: TGTGCCAGCAGAGCCAGGGGTTTAGGGCATGAAAAACTGTTTTTT.

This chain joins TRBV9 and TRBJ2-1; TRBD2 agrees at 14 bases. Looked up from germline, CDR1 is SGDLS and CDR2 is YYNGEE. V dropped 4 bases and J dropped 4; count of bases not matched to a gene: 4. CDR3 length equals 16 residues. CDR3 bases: TGTGCCAGCAGCACCGGACTAGCGGGGGGTTACAATGAGCAGTTCTTC. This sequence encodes CASSTGLAGGYNEQFF.

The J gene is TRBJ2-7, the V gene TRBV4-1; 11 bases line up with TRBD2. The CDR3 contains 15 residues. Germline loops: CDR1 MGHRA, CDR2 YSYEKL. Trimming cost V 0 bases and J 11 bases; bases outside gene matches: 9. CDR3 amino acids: CASSQEWTSGPLKYF. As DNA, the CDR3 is TGCGCCAGCAGCCAAGAATGGACTAGCGGGCCGCTTAAGTACTTC.

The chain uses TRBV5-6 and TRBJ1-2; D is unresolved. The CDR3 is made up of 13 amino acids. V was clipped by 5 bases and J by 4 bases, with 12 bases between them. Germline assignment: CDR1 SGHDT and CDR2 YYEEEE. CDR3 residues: CASSTSGIYGYTF. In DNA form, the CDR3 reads TGTGCCAGCAGTACCTCGGGGATCTATGGCTACACCTTC.

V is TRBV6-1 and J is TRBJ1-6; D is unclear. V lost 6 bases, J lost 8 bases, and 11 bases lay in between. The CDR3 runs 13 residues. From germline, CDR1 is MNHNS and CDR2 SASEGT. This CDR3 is CASRPDWDSPLHF. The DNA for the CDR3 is TGTGCCAGCAGGCCCGACTGGGATTCACCCCTCCACTTT.

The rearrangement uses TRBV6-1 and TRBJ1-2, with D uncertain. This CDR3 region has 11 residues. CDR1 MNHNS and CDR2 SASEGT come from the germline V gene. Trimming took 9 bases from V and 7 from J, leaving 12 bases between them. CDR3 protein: CASLERAGYTF. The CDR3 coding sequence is TGTGCCAGTCTTGAGAGGGCTGGCTACACCTTC.

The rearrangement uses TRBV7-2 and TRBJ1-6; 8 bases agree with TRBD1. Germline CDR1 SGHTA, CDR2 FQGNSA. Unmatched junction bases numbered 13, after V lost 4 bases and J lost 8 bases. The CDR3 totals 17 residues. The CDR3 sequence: CASSSRRQGAPHSPLHF. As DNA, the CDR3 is TGTGCCAGCAGCTCACGCAGGCAGGGGGCGCCCCATTCACCCCTCCACTTT. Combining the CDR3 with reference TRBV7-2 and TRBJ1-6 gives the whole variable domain GAGVSQSPSNKVTEKGKDVELRCDPISGHTALYWYRQSLGQGLEFLIYFQGNSAPDKSGLPSDRFSAERTGGSVSTLTIQRTQQEDSAVYLCASSSRRQGAPHSPLHFGNGTRLTVT.

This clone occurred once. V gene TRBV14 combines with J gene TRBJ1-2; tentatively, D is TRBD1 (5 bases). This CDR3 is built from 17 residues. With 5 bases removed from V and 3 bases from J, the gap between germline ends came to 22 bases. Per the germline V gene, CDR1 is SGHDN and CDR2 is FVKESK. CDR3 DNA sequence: TGTGCCAGCAGCAGCCGTAGCAGGGCACAGTTAGACTATGGCTACACCTTC. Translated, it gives CASSSRSRAQLDYGYTF. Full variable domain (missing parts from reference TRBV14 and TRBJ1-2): EAGVTQFPSHSVIEKGQTVTLRCDPISGHDNLYWYRRVMGKEIKFLLHFVKESKQDESGMPNNRFLAERTGGTYSTLKVQPAELEDSGVYFCASSSRSRAQLDYGYTFGSGTRLTVV.

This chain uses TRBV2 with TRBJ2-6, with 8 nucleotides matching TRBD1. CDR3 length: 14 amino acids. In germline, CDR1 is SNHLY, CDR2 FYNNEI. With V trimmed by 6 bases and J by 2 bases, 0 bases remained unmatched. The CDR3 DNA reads TGTGCCAGCAGGACAGGGGCTGGGGCCAACGTCCTGACTTTC. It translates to CASRTGAGANVLTF.

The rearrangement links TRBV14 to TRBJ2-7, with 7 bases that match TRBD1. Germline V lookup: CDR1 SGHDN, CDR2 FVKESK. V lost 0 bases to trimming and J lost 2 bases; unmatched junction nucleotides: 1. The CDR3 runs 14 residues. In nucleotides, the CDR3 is TGTGCCAGCAGCCAAGAAACAGGGGCCTACGAGCAGTACTTC. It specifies CASSQETGAYEQYF.

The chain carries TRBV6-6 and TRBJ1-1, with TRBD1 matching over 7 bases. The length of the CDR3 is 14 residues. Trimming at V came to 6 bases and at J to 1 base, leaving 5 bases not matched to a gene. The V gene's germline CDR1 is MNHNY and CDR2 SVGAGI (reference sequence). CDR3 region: CASSLGQPNTEAFF. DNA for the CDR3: TGTGCCAGCAGCCTGGGACAGCCGAACACTGAAGCTTTCTTT.

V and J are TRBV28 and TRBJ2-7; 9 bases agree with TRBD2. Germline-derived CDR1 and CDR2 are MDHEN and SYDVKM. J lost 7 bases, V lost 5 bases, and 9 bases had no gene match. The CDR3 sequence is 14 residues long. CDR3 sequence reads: CASSSLAGPIEQYF. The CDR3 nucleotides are TGTGCCAGCAGTAGCCTAGCGGGACCAATAGAGCAGTACTTC.

The CDR3 sequence is CAWSVRLGFSNQPQHF. The CDR3 coding sequence is TGTGCCTGGAGTGTACGATTGGGCTTCAGCAATCAGCCCCAGCATTTT. This chain links TRBV30 with TRBJ1-5; no reliable D call. This CDR3 comprises 16 residues. Germline CDR1 reads GTSNPN; CDR2 reads SVGIG (reference sequence). Trimming left V 0 bases short and J 1 base short, with 13 bases between.

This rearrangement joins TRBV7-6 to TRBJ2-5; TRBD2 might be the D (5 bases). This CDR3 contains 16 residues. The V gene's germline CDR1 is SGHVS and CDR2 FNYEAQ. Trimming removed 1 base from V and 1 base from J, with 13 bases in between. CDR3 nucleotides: TGTGCCAGCAGCTTAGGTCGCCAGGCGGGCCAAGAGACCCAGTACTTC. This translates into CASSLGRQAGQETQYF.

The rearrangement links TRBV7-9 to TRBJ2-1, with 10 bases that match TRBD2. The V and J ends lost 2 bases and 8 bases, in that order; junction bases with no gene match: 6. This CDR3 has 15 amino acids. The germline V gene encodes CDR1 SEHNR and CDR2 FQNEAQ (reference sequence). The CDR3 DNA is TGTGCCAGCAGCTTAACTAGCGGGGTACTCTATGAGCAGTTCTTC. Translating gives CASSLTSGVLYEQFF.

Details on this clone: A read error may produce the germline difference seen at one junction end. The CDR3 coding sequence is TGTACCAGCTCACTCGCCGGGACAGGGACTGAGCAGTTCTTC. Translation gives CTSSLAGTGTEQFF. The genes are TRBV18 and TRBJ2-1, with 9 bases matching TRBD1. This CDR3 comprises 14 residues. Germline values: CDR1 KGHSH, CDR2 LQKENI.